The clone carrying this T cell receptor (beta chain) was observed many times. Its antigen is undetermined. These data are taken from a study of early T cells in non-severe SARS-CoV-2 infection. About the research overall: Chains from this unsorted whole-blood bulk RNA could not be paired.

Individual cDNA molecules received unique molecular identifiers during library preparation. MiXCR, applied by TCRdb to the 5' RACE reads, yields one record per CDR3 protein. Of more than 55,000 distinct CDR3 sequences in the sample, 8% to 9% were seen once. Study-wide results and limits: The VDJdb matching leaned toward anti-spike CD8 responses and overlooked private and CD4 specificities.

V was clipped by 5 bases and J by 6 bases, with 10 bases between them. Germline values: CDR1 MNHEY, CDR2 SVGAGI. CDR3 size: 13 residues. The TCR comes from an adult who was a healthcare worker with PCR-confirmed SARS-CoV-2 infection or an uninfected control (not recorded which). The chain combines TRBV6-5 with TRBJ1-4; unclear D gene. Sequenced: whole blood. The CDR3 region has the DNA TGTGCCAGCAGTAAGGCTGGTCATGAAAAACTGTTTTTT. Encoded protein: CASSKAGHEKLFF.